The rows below give T cell receptor beta chains drawn from one sample of a study of T-cell memory formation after mild COVID-19. One entry per CDR3 protein, called by TCRdb with MiXCR from the 5' RACE reads. The sample holds roughly 240,000 distinct CDR3 sequences; 15% to 20% are singletons and the top ten take more than 20%. Sample: PBMCs or a T cell subset sorted from them (not recorded which). Receptors originate from a man younger than 35 who had mild COVID-19 (a few samples of this study predate the infection). Cell type and time point are not known. Each CDR3 is given with its conserved first and last residue. A D gene is named only where the DNA matches it firmly. Some rows mark clone size as missing; the rest say once, few, many or name a class of expanded clone.

>TRBD2|TRBJ2-5|TRBV5-1|-
TGCGCCAGCAGCTTGGGGACTAGCGGGGGGGGGCAAGAGACCCAGTACTTC
CASSLGTSGGGQETQYF
>-|TRBJ1-6|TRBV7-9|few
TGTGCCAGCAGCCTGCCCACTTCACCCCTCCACTTT
CASSLPTSPLHF
>-|TRBJ1-3|TRBV29-1|few
TGCAGCGTTGATTTGGGGAGCTCTGGAAACACCATATATTTT
CSVDLGSSGNTIYF
>TRBD1|TRBJ2-3|TRBV5-1|-
TGCGCCAGCAGCCCCTGGACAGGGAGGCCAGATACGCAGTATTTT
CASSPWTGRPDTQYF
>TRBD1|TRBJ1-1|TRBV5-1|few
TGCGCCAGCCGAATCGGGACAGGGATGAACACTGAAGCTTTCTTT
CASRIGTGMNTEAFF
>TRBD2|TRBJ2-5|TRBV24-1|-
TGTGCCACCAGTGAGGGGGGGTTAAGGGAGACCCAGTACTTC
CATSEGGLRETQYF
>-|TRBJ2-1|TRBV7-9|many
TGCGCCAGCAGCTTCTCCTACAATGAGCAGTTCTTC
CASSFSYNEQFF
>TRBD1|TRBJ1-2|TRBV9|few
TGTGCCAGCAGCGTAGGACAGGGGAACTATGGCTACACCTTC
CASSVGQGNYGYTF
>-|TRBJ2-3|TRBV7-6|-
TGTGCCAGCAGCGACGGGGGCAGGGACACTAGCACAGATACGCAGTATTTT
CASSDGGRDTSTDTQYF
>TRBD1|TRBJ2-4|TRBV7-9|-
TGTGCCAGCAGCTTAGACTTCAGGGGGGCCAAAAACATTCAGTACTTC
CASSLDFRGAKNIQYF
>-|TRBJ1-1|TRBV29-1|-
TGCAGCGGACGACAGAGCACTGAAGCTTTCTTT
CSGRQSTEAFF
>-|TRBJ2-7|TRBV7-9|-
TGTGCCAGCAGCTCATACATAGACAGCTACGAGCAGTACTTC
CASSSYIDSYEQYF
>TRBD2|TRBJ2-5|TRBV4-1|-
TGCGCCAGCAGCCATTTAGGGGAGACTAGCGGGGGGGACCTCCGGGAGACCCAGTACTTC
CASSHLGETSGGDLRETQYF
>-|TRBJ1-2|TRBV12-3/TRBV12-4|-
TGTGCCAGCAGTAGGACGGGCTTAGAGGGCTACACCTTC
CASSRTGLEGYTF
>-|TRBJ1-2|TRBV5-1|many
TGCGCCAGCAGCTTGGGCTCTAACTATGGCTACACCTTC
CASSLGSNYGYTF
>-|TRBJ2-1|TRBV30|-
TGTGCCTGGAGTGTACGCAATGAGCAGTTCTTC
CAWSVRNEQFF
>-|TRBJ2-6|TRBV19|-
TGTGCCAGTAGTACCGCAGGGTACTCTGGGGCCAACGTCCTGACTTTC
CASSTAGYSGANVLTF
>TRBD2|TRBJ2-7|TRBV18|-
TGTGCCAGCTCACCAGTTACTAGCGGGGGGAACGAGCAGTACTTC
CASSPVTSGGNEQYF
>-|TRBJ1-1|TRBV7-9|-
TGTGCCAGCAGCTTTATCATGAACACTGAAGCTTTCTTT
CASSFIMNTEAFF
>-|TRBJ2-5|TRBV7-2|few
TGTGCCAGCAGCCCCATATTTGATCAAGAGACCCAGTACTTC
CASSPIFDQETQYF
>-|TRBJ2-3|TRBV5-1|few
TGCGCCAGCAGCTTGGGGGCGGGGAGCACAGATACGCAGTATTTT
CASSLGAGSTDTQYF
>TRBD1|TRBJ2-3|TRBV20-1|few
TGCAGTGCTAGTCACAGGGGAGATACGCAGTATTTT
CSASHRGDTQYF
>-|TRBJ2-4|TRBV20-1|-
TGCAGTGCTGCTGGACGGATCAAAAACATTCAGTACTTC
CSAAGRIKNIQYF
>-|TRBJ2-3|TRBV24-1|many
TGTGCCACCGCTTCGGCCGGACTAACGGATACGCAGTATTTT
CATASAGLTDTQYF
>-|TRBJ2-5|TRBV7-2|many
TGTGCCAGCCGGGGGGCCAGTGAGACCCAGTACTTC
CASRGASETQYF
>-|TRBJ1-1|TRBV5-1|few
TGCGCCAGCTCCCTCGGAGGTATAGCTGAAGCTTTCTTT
CASSLGGIAEAFF
>TRBD2|TRBJ2-1|TRBV6-6|-
TGTGCCAGCAGGACCGGGACTAGCGGGGGCAGCTCCTACAATGAGCAGTTCTTC
CASRTGTSGGSSYNEQFF
>TRBD2|TRBJ2-3|TRBV11-2|-
TGTGCCAGCAGCTTAGAGCGGGGGGGCCTAGATACGCAGTATTTT
CASSLERGGLDTQYF
>-|TRBJ1-1|TRBV29-1|-
TGCAGCGTTGTGTGGGGCATGATGAACACTGAAGCTTTCTTT
CSVVWGMMNTEAFF
>-|TRBJ2-5|TRBV7-9|-
TGTGCCAGCAGCCTCCGACCCGGGACCAACCAAGAGACCCAGTACTTC
CASSLRPGTNQETQYF
>TRBD2|TRBJ2-1|TRBV20-1|many
TGCAGTGCTAGAGGGGCTAGCGGGGAGTCCTACAATGAGCAGTTCTTC
CSARGASGESYNEQFF
>-|TRBJ1-2|TRBV7-8|-
TGTGCCAGCAGCTTCCGGGACATCCCTAACTATGGCTACACCTTC
CASSFRDIPNYGYTF
>TRBD1|TRBJ2-3|TRBV9|few
TGTGCCAGCAGCGGCGGGACAGGGGCTCCTCATACGCAGTATTTT
CASSGGTGAPHTQYF
>TRBD1|TRBJ1-2|TRBV10-2|few
TGCGCCAGCAGGCGACAGGGCGACTATGGCTACACCTTC
CASRRQGDYGYTF
>TRBD2|TRBJ2-1|TRBV11-1|-
TGTGCCAGCAGCTTACAGGGACTAGCGGGCAATGAGCAGTTCTTC
CASSLQGLAGNEQFF
>-|TRBJ1-3|TRBV5-1|-
TGCGCCAGCAGCCCAGATCTAGATTTTGGAAACACCATATATTTT
CASSPDLDFGNTIYF
>TRBD1|TRBJ2-7|TRBV7-2|few
TGTGCCAGCAGCGAGCCCCGGGACAGGGGGAGGTACGAGCAGTACTTC
CASSEPRDRGRYEQYF
>-|TRBJ1-2|TRBV3-1|-
TGTGCCAGCAGCCAAGCAAGTGGCTACACCTTC
CASSQASGYTF
>TRBD2|TRBJ2-3|TRBV7-6|-
TGTGCCAGCAGCTTAGCCGGGGGGTTGTCGGCGCAGTATTTT
CASSLAGGLSAQYF
>-|TRBJ1-1|TRBV3-1|-
TGTGCCAGCAGCCAGGCCACGGCTTTCGGTGAAGCTTTCTTT
CASSQATAFGEAFF
>-|TRBJ1-1|TRBV25-1|-
TGTGCCAGCAGTGATGCAGGCTCTACGAACACTGAAGCTTTCTTT
CASSDAGSTNTEAFF
>TRBD1|TRBJ2-5|TRBV4-2|-
TGTGCCAGCAGTGGATGGGACAGGACCCAAGAGACCCAGTACTTC
CASSGWDRTQETQYF
>-|TRBJ2-5|TRBV3-1|few
TGTGCCAGCAGCCACGAGTCGAGGACCCAGTACTTC
CASSHESRTQYF
>-|TRBJ1-1|TRBV5-1|-
TGCGCCAGCAGGTTCGGCGGGTACACTGAAGCTTTCTTT
CASRFGGYTEAFF
>-|TRBJ1-1|TRBV6-5|-
TGTGCCAGCCTTCCAGACGGACAGACTCAGAGGGCTTTCTTT
CASLPDGQTQRAFF
>-|TRBJ1-1|TRBV3-1|-
TGTGCCAGCAGCCAGCGATCGGCGTCTGAAGCTTTCTTT
CASSQRSASEAFF